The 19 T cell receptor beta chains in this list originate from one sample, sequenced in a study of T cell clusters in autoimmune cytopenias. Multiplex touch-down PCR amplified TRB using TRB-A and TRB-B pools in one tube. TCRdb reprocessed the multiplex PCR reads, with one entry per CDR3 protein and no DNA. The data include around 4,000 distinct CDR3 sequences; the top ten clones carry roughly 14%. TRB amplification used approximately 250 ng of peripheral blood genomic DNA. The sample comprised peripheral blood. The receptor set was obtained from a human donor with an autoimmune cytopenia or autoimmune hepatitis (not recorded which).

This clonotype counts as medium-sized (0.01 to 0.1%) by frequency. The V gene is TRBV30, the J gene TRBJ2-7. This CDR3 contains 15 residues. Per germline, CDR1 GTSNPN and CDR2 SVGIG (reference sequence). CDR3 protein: CAWSVPSWVGYEQYF.

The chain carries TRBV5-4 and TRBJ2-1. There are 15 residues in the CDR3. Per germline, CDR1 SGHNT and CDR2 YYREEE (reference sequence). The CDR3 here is CASSFELESYNEQFF.

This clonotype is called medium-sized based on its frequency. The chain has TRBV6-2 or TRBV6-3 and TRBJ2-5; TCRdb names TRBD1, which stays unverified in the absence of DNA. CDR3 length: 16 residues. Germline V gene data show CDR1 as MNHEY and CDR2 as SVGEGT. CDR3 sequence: CASSYSSQGTGETQYF.

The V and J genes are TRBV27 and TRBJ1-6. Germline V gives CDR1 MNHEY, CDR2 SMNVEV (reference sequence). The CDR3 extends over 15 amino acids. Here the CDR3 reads CASSIRNTLRSPLHF.

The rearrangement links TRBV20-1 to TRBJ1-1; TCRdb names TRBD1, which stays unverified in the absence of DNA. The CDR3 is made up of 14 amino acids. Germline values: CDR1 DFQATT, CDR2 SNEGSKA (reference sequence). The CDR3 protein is CSASSGPLNTEAFF.

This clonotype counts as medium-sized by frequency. CDR3 region: CSVRTSFGYTF. The gene calls are TRBV29-1 and TRBJ1-2. Germline V gene lookup returns CDR1 SQVTM and CDR2 ANQGSEA. CDR3 length: 11 amino acids.

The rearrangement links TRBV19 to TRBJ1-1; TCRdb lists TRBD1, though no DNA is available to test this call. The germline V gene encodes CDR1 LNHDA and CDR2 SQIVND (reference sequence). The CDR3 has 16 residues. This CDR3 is CASSPLFRGWDTEAFF.

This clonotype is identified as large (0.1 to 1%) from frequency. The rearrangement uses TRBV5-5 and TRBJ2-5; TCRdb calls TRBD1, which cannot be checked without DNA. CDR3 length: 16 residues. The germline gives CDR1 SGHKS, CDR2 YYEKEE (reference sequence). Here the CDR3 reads CASSLIPLQGAKTQYF. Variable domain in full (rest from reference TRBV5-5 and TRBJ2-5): DAGVTQSPTHLIKTRGQQVTLRCSPISGHKSVSWYQQVLGQGPQFIFQYYEKEERGRGNFPDRFSARQFPNYSSELNVNALLLGDSALYLCASSLIPLQGAKTQYFGPGTRLLVL.

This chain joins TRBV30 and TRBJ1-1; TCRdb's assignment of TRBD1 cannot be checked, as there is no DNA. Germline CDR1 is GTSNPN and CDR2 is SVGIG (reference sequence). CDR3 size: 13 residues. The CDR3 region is CAWSAGMNTEAFF.

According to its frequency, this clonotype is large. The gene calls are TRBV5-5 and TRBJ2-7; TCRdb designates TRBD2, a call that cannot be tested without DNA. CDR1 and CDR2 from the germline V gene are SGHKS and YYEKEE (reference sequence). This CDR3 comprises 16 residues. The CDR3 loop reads CASSLGQGTRSYEQYF.

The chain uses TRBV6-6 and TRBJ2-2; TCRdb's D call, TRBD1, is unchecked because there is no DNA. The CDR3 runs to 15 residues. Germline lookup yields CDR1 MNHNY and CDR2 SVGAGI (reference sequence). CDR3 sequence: CASSYPGAQGGELFF.

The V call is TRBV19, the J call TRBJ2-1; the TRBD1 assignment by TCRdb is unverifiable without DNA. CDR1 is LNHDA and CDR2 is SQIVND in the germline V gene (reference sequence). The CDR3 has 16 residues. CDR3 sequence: CASSPPGQSSYNEQFF.

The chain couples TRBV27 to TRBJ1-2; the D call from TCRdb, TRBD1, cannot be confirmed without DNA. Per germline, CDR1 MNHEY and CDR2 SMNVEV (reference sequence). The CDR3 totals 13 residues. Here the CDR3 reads CASSLVGADGYTF.

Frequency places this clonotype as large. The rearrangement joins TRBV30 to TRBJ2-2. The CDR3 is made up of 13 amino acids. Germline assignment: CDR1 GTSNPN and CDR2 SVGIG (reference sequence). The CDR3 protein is CAWRPQDTGELFF.

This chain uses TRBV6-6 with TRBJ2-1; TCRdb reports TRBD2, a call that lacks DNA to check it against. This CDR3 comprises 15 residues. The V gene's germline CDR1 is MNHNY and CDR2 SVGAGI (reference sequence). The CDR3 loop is CASRLGTSGSNEQFF.

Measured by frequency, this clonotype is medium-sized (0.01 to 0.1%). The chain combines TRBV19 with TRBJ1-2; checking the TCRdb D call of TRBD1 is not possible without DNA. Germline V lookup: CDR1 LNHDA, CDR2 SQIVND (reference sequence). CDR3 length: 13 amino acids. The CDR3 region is CASWAKRNYGYTF.

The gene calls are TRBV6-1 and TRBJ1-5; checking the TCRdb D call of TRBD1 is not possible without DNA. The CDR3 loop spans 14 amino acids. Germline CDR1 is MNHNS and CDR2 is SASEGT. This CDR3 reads CASREGQGNQPQHF.

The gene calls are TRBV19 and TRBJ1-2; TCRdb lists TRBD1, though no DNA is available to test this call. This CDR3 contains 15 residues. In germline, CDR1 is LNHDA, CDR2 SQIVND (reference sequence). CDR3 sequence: CASSAGQASVYGYTF.

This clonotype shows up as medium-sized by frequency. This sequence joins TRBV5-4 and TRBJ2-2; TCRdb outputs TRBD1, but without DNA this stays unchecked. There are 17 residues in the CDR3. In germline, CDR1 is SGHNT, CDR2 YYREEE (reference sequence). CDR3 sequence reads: CASSASTGLIVSGELFF.